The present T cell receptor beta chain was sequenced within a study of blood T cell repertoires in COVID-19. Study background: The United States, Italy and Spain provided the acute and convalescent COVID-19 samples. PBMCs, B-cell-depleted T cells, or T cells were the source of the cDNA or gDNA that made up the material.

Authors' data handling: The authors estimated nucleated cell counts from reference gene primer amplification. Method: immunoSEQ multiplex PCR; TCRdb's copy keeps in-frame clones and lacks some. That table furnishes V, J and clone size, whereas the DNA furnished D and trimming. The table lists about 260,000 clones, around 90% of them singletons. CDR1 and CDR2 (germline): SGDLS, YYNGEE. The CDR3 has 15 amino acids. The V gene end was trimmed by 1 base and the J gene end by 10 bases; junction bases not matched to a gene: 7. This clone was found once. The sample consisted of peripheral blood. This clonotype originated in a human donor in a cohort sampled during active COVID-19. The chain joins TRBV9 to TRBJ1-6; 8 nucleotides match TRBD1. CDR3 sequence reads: CASSVLDRGLSPLHF. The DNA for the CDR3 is TGTGCCAGCAGCGTATTAGACAGGGGTCTATCACCCCTCCACTTT.